The next 2 T cell receptor beta chains were all read from a single sample in a study of Graves' ophthalmopathy and Graves' hyperthyroidism (dated by TCRdb to 2017 to 2018). This sample was sequenced with an Illumina HiSeq 2000. For repertoire sequencing, the TCR beta CDR3 regions were amplified from RNA transcripts. The first round of RT-PCR was done with HTBI primers and the Qiagen OneStep RT-PCR kit, and was followed by a second round of multiplex PCR, then size selection and purification. Starting from the raw public reads, TCRdb applied fastp trimming at Q25, assembled clones with MiXCR and retained in-frame beta chains. Every CDR3 protein is listed once, alongside the most common genes and DNA of its rows. This sample has 1 million to 1.3 million distinct CDR3 sequences in its table, and about 38% of those were observed once. The ten most abundant clones make up approximately 10% of the sample.

The sequenced material came from peripheral blood or thyroid tissue (not recorded which). The source is an adult man with Graves' hyperthyroidism.

This chain links TRBV11-2 with TRBJ2-7; possibly TRBD2 for D (5 bases). The V and J ends lost 4 bases and 4 bases respectively, with 14 bases between them. The germline gives CDR1 SGHAT, CDR2 FQNNGV. CDR3 length: 14 residues. CDR3 protein: CASSYNEGIYEQYF. CDR3 nucleotide sequence: TGTGCCAGCAGCTATAATGAGGGTATTTACGAGCAGTACTTC.

The V call is TRBV7-9, the J call TRBJ2-5; TRBD1 matches 9 bases. The CDR3 has 14 amino acids. CDR1 and CDR2 from the germline V gene are SEHNR and FQNEAQ (reference sequence). The V segment lost 8 bases and the J segment 5 bases; nucleotides outside the gene matches: 9. The CDR3 nucleotides are TGTGCCAGCTTACCGGGACAGGGAAGGGAGACCCAGTACTTC. Amino acids: CASLPGQGRETQYF.